At least ten counts were recorded for the clone carrying this T cell receptor beta chain. Its antigen is currently unknown. One entry per CDR3 protein, called by TCRdb with MiXCR from the RT-PCR reads. The sample lists more than 450,000 distinct CDR3 sequences, less than 10% seen once, with approximately 12% in the top ten. This sample stems from a study of response to subunit inactivated influenza vaccine. Study outcomes and limitations: Authors suggested that a seasonal influenza vaccination recruits few new T cells each time.

V was cut by 6 bases and J by 4 bases, with 21 bases left in between. The CDR3 consists of 16 residues. Germline-derived CDR1 and CDR2 are MDHEN and SYDVKM. The sequences come from PBMCs from blood, collected around 25 months after vaccination. The chain is built from TRBV28 and TRBJ1-2, with D maybe TRBD1 (6 bases). This TCR came from a man between 45 and 75 years old who received an inactivated influenza vaccine. CDR3 bases: TGTGCCAGCAGGGGGGGCAGGGAAGTTAGGAGCTATGGCTACACCTTC. This translates into CASRGGREVRSYGYTF.